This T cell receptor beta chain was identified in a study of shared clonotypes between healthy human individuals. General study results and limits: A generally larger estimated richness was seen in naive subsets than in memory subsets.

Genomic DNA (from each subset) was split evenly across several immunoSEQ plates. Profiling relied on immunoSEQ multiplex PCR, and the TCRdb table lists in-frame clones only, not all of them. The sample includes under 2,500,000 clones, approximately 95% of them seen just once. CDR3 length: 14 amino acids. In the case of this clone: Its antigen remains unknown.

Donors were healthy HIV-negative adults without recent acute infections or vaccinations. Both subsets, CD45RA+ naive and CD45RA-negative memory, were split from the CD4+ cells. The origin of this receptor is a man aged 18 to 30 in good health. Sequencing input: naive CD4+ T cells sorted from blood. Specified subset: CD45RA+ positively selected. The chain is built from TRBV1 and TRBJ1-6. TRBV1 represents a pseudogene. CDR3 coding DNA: TGCACCAGCAGCCAAGTAAGGGTTAGGTCACCCCTCCACTTT. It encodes CTSSQVRVRSPLHF.